The 23 T cell receptor beta chains below all came from one sample that was sequenced in a study of blood T cell repertoires in COVID-19. Clones were read by immunoSEQ multiplex PCR, and TCRdb kept only the in-frame ones, dropping some. This sample has a few hundred thousand clones, with 75% to 95% found just once. Material: peripheral blood. The receptors were sampled from a woman aged 30 to 39 with COVID-19, enrolled during active disease.

This rearrangement joins TRBV11-2 to TRBJ2-2, with D hard to call. The V gene lost 0 bases and the J gene lost 8 bases, with 10 bases spanning the gap. The germline V gene has CDR1 SGHAT and CDR2 FQNNGV. This CDR3 is 14 amino acids long. CDR3 nucleotide sequence: TGTGCCAGCAGCTTAGACAACTCTCTGGGGGAGCTGTTTTTT. This sequence encodes CASSLDNSLGELFF.

V gene TRBV18 combines with J gene TRBJ2-7; possibly TRBD1 for D (6 bases). Trimming shortened V by 3 bases and J by 2 bases, and 11 bases separated the two germline ends. Germline V CDR1 and CDR2: KGHSH, LQKENI. This CDR3 spans 14 amino acids. The CDR3 protein is CASSPNRDTYEQYF. The CDR3 nucleotides read TGTGCCAGCTCACCGAACCGGGACACCTACGAGCAGTACTTC.

The V and J genes are TRBV25-1 and TRBJ2-7; a weak D match, TRBD1 (6 bases). This CDR3 comprises 15 residues. The germline V gene encodes CDR1 MGHDK and CDR2 SYGVNS. Trimming removed 5 bases at V and 4 bases at J, with 18 bases between. The CDR3 spells CASSRRVTGKYEQYF. The CDR3 DNA sequence: TGTGCCAGCAGTCGGCGCGTTACAGGGAAATACGAGCAGTACTTC.

A note on this clone: At one end the junction does not follow the germline gene, possibly because of a read error. The rearrangement joins TRBV7-7 to TRBJ2-5; D is possibly TRBD1 (6 bases). The CDR3 runs to 17 residues. In germline, CDR1 is SSHAT, CDR2 FNYEAQ (reference sequence). This chain's CDR3 is CASSSRLPEDSQETQYF. CDR3 DNA: TGTGCTAGCAGCTCCCGGCTGCCTGAGGACAGCCAAGAGACCCAGTACTTC.

The chain employs TRBV4-1 and TRBJ1-5; TRBD1 matches at 9 bases. The CDR3 totals 16 residues. Germline trimming cut 6 bases from V and 7 bases from J; bases unmatched to any gene: 13. The germline CDR1 and CDR2 sequences are MGHRA and YSYEKL. CDR3 coding DNA: TGCGCCAGCAGGGGTCTGTGGGACAGGGTTGGACAGCCCCAGCATTTT. Protein sequence: CASRGLWDRVGQPQHF.

V is TRBV6-5 and J is TRBJ1-1; TRBD1 is a possible D gene (5 bases). With 4 bases removed from V and 6 bases from J, the gap between germline ends came to 9 bases. Germline values: CDR1 MNHEY, CDR2 SVGAGI. The CDR3 consists of 12 residues. The CDR3 spells CASSWRGSEAFF. For the CDR3, the DNA is TGTGCCAGCAGTTGGAGGGGTTCTGAAGCTTTCTTT.

In its sample, this clone was seen a few times. CDR3 in amino acids: CASSPPVGASGNTIYF. The CDR3 DNA reads as TGTGCCAGCTCACCACCGGTGGGGGCTTCTGGAAACACCATATATTTT. The rearrangement links TRBV18 to TRBJ1-3; tentatively, D is TRBD1 (6 bases). The CDR3 contains 16 residues. V lost 0 bases and J 1 base, leaving 10 bases between the germline ends. Germline CDR1 and CDR2: KGHSH and LQKENI.

The CDR3 region has the DNA TGTGCCAGCAGTGATTATACAGGGGAGGAGCGTGGCTACACCTTC. Residues: CASSDYTGEERGYTF. The chain couples TRBV2 to TRBJ1-2; 7 bases align to TRBD1. Trimming cost V 3 bases and J 7 bases; bases outside gene matches: 11. Germline V lookup: CDR1 SNHLY, CDR2 FYNNEI. The CDR3 is 15 residues long.

The chain carries TRBV7-2 and TRBJ2-5; 9 positions match TRBD1. Losses at the gene ends were 4 bases for V and 5 bases for J; bases not matched to a gene: 5. CDR3 length equals 14 residues. Germline-derived CDR1 and CDR2 are SGHTA and FQGNSA. In DNA, the CDR3 is TGTGCCAGCAGCTGGGACAGGGAGGTGGAGACCCAGTACTTC. It specifies CASSWDREVETQYF.

J is TRBJ1-4 and V is TRBV28; D is possibly TRBD1 (6 bases). Germline V gene sequence: CDR1 MDHEN, CDR2 SYDVKM. The CDR3 has 16 amino acids. Trimming left V 5 bases short and J 3 bases short, with 16 bases between. Here the CDR3 reads CASSLRQTGSNEKLFF. In nucleotides, the CDR3 is TGTGCCAGCAGTCTCCGACAGACAGGATCTAATGAAAAACTGTTTTTT. Full variable domain (missing parts from reference TRBV28 and TRBJ1-4): DVKVTQSSRYLVKRTGEKVFLECVQDMDHENMFWYRQDPGLGLRLIYFSYDVKMKEKGDIPEGYSVSREKKERFSLILESASTNQTSMYLCASSLRQTGSNEKLFFGSGTQLSVL.

The rearrangement uses TRBV19 and TRBJ1-1; 8 nucleotides line up with TRBD1. V shed 3 bases, J shed 4 bases, and the junction held 19 bases outside the gene matches. CDR3 length: 19 amino acids. The germline CDR1 and CDR2 sequences are LNHDA and SQIVND (reference sequence). The CDR3: CASSIPPSRTGSMSTEAFF. The CDR3 nucleotides are TGTGCCAGTAGTATCCCCCCCTCAAGGACAGGGAGTATGAGCACTGAAGCTTTCTTT.

The rearrangement joins TRBV21-1 to TRBJ2-5; the table assigns TRBD1, which was not confirmed against the DNA. TRBV21-1 is assigned pseudogene status. The CDR3 extends over 16 amino acids. CDR3 sequence: CASSTGGPGGQETQYF. Here the CDR3 DNA reads TGTGCCAGCAGCACCGGCGGGCCAGGGGGACAAGAGACCCAGTACTTC.

The chain employs TRBV10-3 and TRBJ2-7; TRBD1 matches at 7 bases. Germline V gene sequence: CDR1 ENHRY, CDR2 SYGVKD. V was clipped by 10 bases and J by 2 bases; unmatched bases: 5. CDR3 size: 12 residues. This CDR3 reads CATGTAAYEQYF. The CDR3 DNA sequence: TGTGCCACCGGGACAGCGGCCTACGAGCAGTACTTC.

The rearrangement uses TRBV28 and TRBJ1-5, with D possibly TRBD1 on 5 matching bases. This CDR3 has 15 amino acids. The germline V and J ends were trimmed by 1 base and 4 bases, with 11 bases remaining between them. Per germline, CDR1 MDHEN and CDR2 SYDVKM. The CDR3 here is CASSLLGQGNQPQHF. DNA for the CDR3: TGTGCCAGCAGTTTATTAGGCCAGGGAAATCAGCCCCAGCATTTT. Full variable domain (missing parts from reference TRBV28 and TRBJ1-5): DVKVTQSSRYLVKRTGEKVFLECVQDMDHENMFWYRQDPGLGLRLIYFSYDVKMKEKGDIPEGYSVSREKKERFSLILESASTNQTSMYLCASSLLGQGNQPQHFGDGTRLSIL.

A remark on this clone: This sample includes further DNA sequences coding for the same CDR3. The chain links TRBV11-2 to TRBJ2-6; D gene uncertain. Trimming shortened V by 2 bases and J by 0 bases, and 5 bases separated the two germline ends. Germline CDR1 reads SGHAT; CDR2 reads FQNNGV. The CDR3 extends over 15 amino acids. DNA for the CDR3: TGTGCCAGCAGCTTAAGGAGCTCTGGGGCCAACGTCCTGACTTTC. Protein sequence: CASSLRSSGANVLTF.

This chain links TRBV5-4 with TRBJ2-3; TRBD2 aligns across 8 bases. Germline CDR1 SGHNT, CDR2 YYREEE (reference sequence). V shed 3 bases and J 2 bases; nucleotides not matched to a gene: 2. The CDR3 spans 14 residues. CDR3: CASSSGGYTDTQYF. In DNA form, the CDR3 reads TGTGCCAGCAGCTCGGGGGGGTACACAGATACGCAGTATTTT. Full variable domain (outside the CDR3, taken from reference TRBV5-4 and TRBJ2-3): ETGVTQSPTHLIKTRGQQVTLRCSSQSGHNTVSWYQQALGQGPQFIFQYYREEENGRGNFPPRFSGLQFPNYSSELNVNALELDDSALYLCASSSGGYTDTQYFGPGTRLTVL.

The chain recombines TRBV27 with TRBJ2-1, with 7 bases matching TRBD1. Germline trimming cut 3 bases from V and 5 bases from J; bases unmatched to any gene: 7. The CDR3 is made up of 15 amino acids. Looked up from germline, CDR1 is MNHEY and CDR2 is SMNVEV (reference sequence). The CDR3: CASSFRQGENNEQFF. CDR3 DNA: TGTGCCAGCAGTTTCCGACAGGGAGAGAACAATGAGCAGTTCTTC.

The rearrangement joins TRBV21-1 to TRBJ2-5; the D call in the table, TRBD1, was not verified against the DNA. TRBV21-1 is a listed pseudogene. The CDR3 consists of 14 residues. The CDR3 nucleotides read TGTGCCAGCAGCTCCCGACAGGGGGGAGAGACCCAGTACTTC. Residues: CASSSRQGGETQYF.

This chain connects TRBV5-1 to TRBJ1-2; 9 bases align to TRBD1. Germline-derived CDR1 and CDR2 are SGHRS and YFSETQ. With V trimmed by 0 bases and J by 3 bases, 3 bases remained unmatched. The CDR3 consists of 15 residues. The CDR3 sequence: CASSLAWDRDYGYTF. In DNA form, the CDR3 reads TGCGCCAGCAGCTTGGCTTGGGACAGGGACTATGGCTACACCTTC. The full variable domain, completed using reference TRBV5-1 and TRBJ1-2, is KAGVTQTPRYLIKTRGQQVTLSCSPISGHRSVSWYQQTPGQGLQFLFEYFSETQRNKGNFPGRFSGRQFSNSRSEMNVSTLELGDSALYLCASSLAWDRDYGYTFGSGTRLTVV.

The rearrangement links TRBV4-1 to TRBJ2-3; no reliable D call. CDR1 and CDR2 (germline): MGHRA, YSYEKL. Trimming cost V 0 bases and J 2 bases, with 9 bases left between them. The CDR3 totals 15 residues. CDR3: CASSQELLNTDTQYF. The DNA of the CDR3 is TGCGCCAGCAGCCAAGAACTACTCAACACAGATACGCAGTATTTT.

The chain combines TRBV7-3 with TRBJ2-7; 11 nucleotides match TRBD2. CDR3 size: 18 residues. The germline V gene encodes CDR1 SGHTA and CDR2 FQGTGA. Unmatched junction bases numbered 17, after V lost 10 bases and J lost 0 bases. The CDR3 region is CANTQTGTSGFHSYEQYF. Here the CDR3 DNA reads TGTGCCAACACTCAAACCGGGACTAGCGGATTCCACTCCTACGAGCAGTACTTC.

To note about this clone: The identical CDR3 is also encoded by other nucleotide sequences in the sample. The V call is TRBV5-1, the J call TRBJ2-3; 8 bases line up with TRBD1. The CDR3 spans 14 residues. J lost 3 bases, V lost 4 bases, and 4 bases had no gene match. CDR1 is SGHRS, CDR2 YFSETQ, per germline. For the CDR3, the DNA is TGCGCCAGCAGCCCAGGACAGGGTACAGATACGCAGTATTTT. Translated: CASSPGQGTDTQYF.

This chain uses TRBV18 with TRBJ2-1; perhaps TRBD1 as D (5 bases). V lost 3 bases, J lost 2 bases, and 14 bases lay in between. Germline V CDR1 and CDR2: KGHSH, LQKENI. This CDR3 is 16 amino acids long. CDR3 sequence (DNA): TGTGCCAGCTCACCCTTTCAGGGTCGCGCCTACAATGAGCAGTTCTTC. This sequence encodes CASSPFQGRAYNEQFF.